Listed here is a single TCR beta chain. Its target is not known. Template switching by 5'RACE produced TCR cDNA, adding a universal primer site and UMIs. TCRdb independently ran MiXCR on the 5' RACE reads; one entry per CDR3 protein. Found here are about 310,000 distinct CDR3 sequences, around 4% of them singletons; the top ten hold 23%. This CDR3 is built from 15 residues. Germline CDR1 SGHAT, CDR2 FQNNGV. The V gene lost 5 bases and the J gene lost 11 bases, with 23 bases spanning the gap. The data stem from a study of T cells after yellow fever vaccination. Study-wide points: A weaker secondary response peaked on day 5, the primary on day 15. At under 97% for CD4 and about 91% for CD8, most primary-vaccination clones showed up again after the booster. The appearance of a small share of clonotypes in both CD4 and CD8 compartments was observed.

This specimen consisted of PBMCs, obtained on the day of the yellow fever booster vaccination. The source of this sequence is a man younger than 35 who received the YFV17D yellow fever vaccine. The chain employs TRBV11-2 and TRBJ2-3; D not certain. DNA of the CDR3: TGTGCCAGCAGCACTCCCCGAGGCTCCCAGAGTTTGCAGTATTTT. Amino acids: CASSTPRGSQSLQYF.